The clone carrying this T cell receptor beta chain was detected only once. Antigen unknown. This table comes from immunoSEQ multiplex PCR, and its TCRdb copy is limited to in-frame clones, with some not included. This sample has approximately 140,000 clones, with around 90% found just once. This entry is derived from a study of T cell responses to AZD1222 COVID-19 vaccine. Points from the study as a whole: With two AZD1222 doses given, Spike-specific TCR breadth and depth both rose. Unmutated variant regions reportedly attract nearly half of all spike-specific TCRs. Donors were chiefly white British, with a greater number of females, and clonal diversity was perhaps underestimated. With dominance at 160-218 and 743-854, vaccine-associated CD4 TCRs spanned spike.

CDR3 size: 14 residues. Germline loops: CDR1 SGHAT, CDR2 FQDESV (reference sequence). V shed 4 bases and J shed 4 bases, with 12 bases lying between them. Material: peripheral blood, obtained 28 days after the second AZD1222 dose. The chain joins TRBV11-1 to TRBJ2-3; TRBD1 or TRBD2 may be the D gene (6 bases each). This TCR was sampled from an adult who received the AZD1222 COVID-19 vaccine. CDR3 in DNA: TGTGCCAGCAGCTCCCAGGGGAGGCCAGATACGCAGTATTTT. This sequence encodes CASSSQGRPDTQYF.